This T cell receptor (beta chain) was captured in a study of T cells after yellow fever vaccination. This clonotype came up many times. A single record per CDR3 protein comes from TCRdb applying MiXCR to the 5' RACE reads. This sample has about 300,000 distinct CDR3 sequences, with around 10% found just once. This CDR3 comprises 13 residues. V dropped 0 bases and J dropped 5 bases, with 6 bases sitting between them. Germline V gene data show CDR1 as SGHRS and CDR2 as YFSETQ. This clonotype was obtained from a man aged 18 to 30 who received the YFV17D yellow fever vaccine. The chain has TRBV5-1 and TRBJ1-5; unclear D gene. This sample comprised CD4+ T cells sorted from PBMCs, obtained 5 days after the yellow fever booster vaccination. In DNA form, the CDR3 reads TGCGCCAGCAGCTTGGACCCCGATCAGCCCCAGCATTTT. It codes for CASSLDPDQPQHF.